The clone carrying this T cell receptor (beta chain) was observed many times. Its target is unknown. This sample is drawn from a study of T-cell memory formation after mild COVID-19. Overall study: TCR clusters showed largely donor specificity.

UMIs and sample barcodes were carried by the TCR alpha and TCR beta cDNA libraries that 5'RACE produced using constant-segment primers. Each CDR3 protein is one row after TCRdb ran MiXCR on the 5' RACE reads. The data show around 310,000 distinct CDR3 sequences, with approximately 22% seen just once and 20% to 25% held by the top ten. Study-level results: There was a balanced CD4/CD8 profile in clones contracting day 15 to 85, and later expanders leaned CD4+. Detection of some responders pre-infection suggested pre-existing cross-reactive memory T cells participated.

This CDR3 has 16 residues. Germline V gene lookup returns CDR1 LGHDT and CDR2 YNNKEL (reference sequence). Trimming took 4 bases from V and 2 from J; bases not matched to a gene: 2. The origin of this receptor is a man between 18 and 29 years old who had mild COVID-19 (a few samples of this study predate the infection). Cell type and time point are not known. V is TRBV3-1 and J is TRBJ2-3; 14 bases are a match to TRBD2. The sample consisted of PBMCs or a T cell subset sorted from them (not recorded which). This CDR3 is CASSPGLAGVTDTQYF. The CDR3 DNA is TGTGCCAGCAGCCCGGGACTAGCGGGGGTCACAGATACGCAGTATTTT.